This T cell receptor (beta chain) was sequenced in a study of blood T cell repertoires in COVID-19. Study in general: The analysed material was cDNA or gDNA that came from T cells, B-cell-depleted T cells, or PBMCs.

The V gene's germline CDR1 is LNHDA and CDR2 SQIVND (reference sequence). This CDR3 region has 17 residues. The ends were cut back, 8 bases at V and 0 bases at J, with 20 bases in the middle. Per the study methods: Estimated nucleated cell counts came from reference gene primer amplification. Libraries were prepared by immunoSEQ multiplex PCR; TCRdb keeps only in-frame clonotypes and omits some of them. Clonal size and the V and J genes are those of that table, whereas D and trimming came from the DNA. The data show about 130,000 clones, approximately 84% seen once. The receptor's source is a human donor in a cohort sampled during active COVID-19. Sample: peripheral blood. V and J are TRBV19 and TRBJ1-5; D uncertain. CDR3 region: CASASGSHINSNQPQHF. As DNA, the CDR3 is TGTGCCAGTGCCTCAGGATCCCATATAAATAGCAATCAGCCCCAGCATTTT.